This TCR beta chain was retrieved from a study of glioma-infiltrating T cells. Many counts were recorded for this clonotype. The CDR3 consists of 16 residues. V trimming: 7 bases; J trimming: 5 bases; junction bases outside the gene matches: 10. TCR alpha and beta CDR3 regions were amplified from RNA using iRepertoire nested multiplex PCR. TCRdb re-analysed the multiplex PCR reads in MiXCR, keeping a single row per CDR3 protein. The sample shows around 390,000 distinct CDR3 sequences, 41% of them seen only once. The sequenced sample was glioma tissue, nonneoplastic brain tissue, or PBMCs (not recorded which). This TCR was recovered from a human donor with low-grade glioma or glioblastoma, undergoing nonglioma brain surgery, or in good health (not recorded which). The J gene is TRBJ2-7, the V gene TRBV12-3 or TRBV12-4; 14 nucleotides agree with TRBD2. As DNA, the CDR3 is TGTGCCAGCAAGGATGGGACTAGCGGGAGAGTGGACGAGCAGTACTTC. Protein product: CASKDGTSGRVDEQYF.